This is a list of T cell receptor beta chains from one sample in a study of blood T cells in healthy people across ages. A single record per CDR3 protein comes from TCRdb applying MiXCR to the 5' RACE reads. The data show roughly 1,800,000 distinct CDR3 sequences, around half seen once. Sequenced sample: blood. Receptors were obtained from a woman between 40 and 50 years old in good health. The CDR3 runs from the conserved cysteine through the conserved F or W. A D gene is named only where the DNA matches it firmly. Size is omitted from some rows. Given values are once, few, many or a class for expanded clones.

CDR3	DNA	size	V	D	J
CASSHSGGSDTQYF	TGTGCCAGCAGCCATAGCGGGGGCTCAGATACGCAGTATTTT	few	TRBV12-3/TRBV12-4	TRBD2	TRBJ2-3
CASSQSRDTYEQYF	TGCGCCAGCAGCCAATCTAGGGATACCTACGAGCAGTACTTC	-	TRBV4-3	-	TRBJ2-7
CSARDGSNIQYF	TGCAGTGCTCGGGACGGTTCAAACATTCAGTACTTC	few	TRBV20-1	-	TRBJ2-4
CASSGAGGANVLTF	TGTGCCAGCAGTGGGGCAGGAGGGGCCAACGTCCTGACTTTC	few	TRBV2	-	TRBJ2-6
CSVDEWARPRYGYTF	TGCAGCGTTGATGAGTGGGCCCGACCCCGCTATGGCTACACCTTC	once	TRBV29-1	-	TRBJ1-2
CASSYKGGRSYNEQFF	TGTGCCAGCAGTTACAAGGGGGGCCGCTCCTACAATGAGCAGTTCTTC	few	TRBV6-5	-	TRBJ2-1
CASSPGGGGSDTQYF	TGTGCCAGCAGCCCTGGGGGTGGGGGCTCAGATACGCAGTATTTT	-	TRBV7-2	-	TRBJ2-3
CASSYSTSGPRDEQFF	TGTGCCAGCAGTTACTCGACTAGCGGGCCTCGGGATGAGCAGTTCTTC	-	TRBV6-2/TRBV6-3	TRBD2	TRBJ2-1
CASSPRTAGNGYTF	TGTGCCAGCAGTCCCCGGACAGCCGGTAACGGCTACACCTTC	-	TRBV27	-	TRBJ1-2
CASSLDDPAQFF	TGTGCCAGCAGCTTAGATGATCCTGCGCAGTTCTTC	-	TRBV7-2	-	TRBJ2-1
CSARPQTSYEQYF	TGCAGTGCTAGGCCCCAGACCTCCTACGAGCAGTACTTC	few	TRBV20-1	-	TRBJ2-7
CACGFDTQYF	TGTGCCTGCGGATTCGACACGCAGTATTTT	-	TRBV27	-	TRBJ2-3
CASSQGEWGAFF	TGTGCCAGCAGCCAAGGGGAATGGGGAGCTTTCTTT	-	TRBV3-1	-	TRBJ1-1
CASSQDHGSSSYVQYF	TGTGCCAGCAGCCAAGATCACGGCAGTAGCTCCTACGTGCAGTACTTC	once	TRBV3-1	-	TRBJ2-7
CASSAGRGYEQYF	TGCGCCAGCAGTGCCGGACGAGGCTACGAGCAGTACTTC	-	TRBV5-1	-	TRBJ2-7
CASSLFGANEQFF	TGTGCCAGCAGTTTATTCGGGGCAAATGAGCAGTTCTTC	-	TRBV12-3/TRBV12-4	-	TRBJ2-1
CASSSSDRVYNEQFF	TGTGCCAGCAGCTCCTCGGACAGGGTTTACAATGAGCAGTTCTTC	few	TRBV7-2	TRBD1	TRBJ2-1
CASSFMGSSTDTQYF	TGTGCCAGCAGTTTTATGGGGTCTAGCACAGATACGCAGTATTTT	-	TRBV12-3/TRBV12-4	-	TRBJ2-3
CASSQPTGGGPQYF	TGCGCCAGCAGCCAACCTACCGGCGGGGGGCCGCAGTATTTT	-	TRBV4-3	TRBD2	TRBJ2-3
CASSSGASSYEQYF	TGTGCCAGCAGTTCAGGGGCTAGCTCCTACGAGCAGTACTTC	few	TRBV28	-	TRBJ2-7
CASSQDASGGSSYEQYF	TGCGCCAGCAGCCAAGATGCTAGCGGCGGAAGCTCCTACGAGCAGTACTTC	few	TRBV4-1	TRBD2	TRBJ2-7
CASSLVAGFADTQYF	TGTGCCAGCAGCTTAGTGGCAGGGTTCGCAGATACGCAGTATTTT	few	TRBV7-2	-	TRBJ2-3
CASSPQTGGWGNEQFF	TGTGCCAGCAGCCCACAGACAGGGGGCTGGGGCAATGAGCAGTTCTTC	few	TRBV11-1	TRBD1	TRBJ2-1
CSARRPGTSGAAIQYF	TGCAGTGCCAGGAGGCCCGGGACTAGCGGGGCCGCCATTCAGTACTTC	-	TRBV20-1	TRBD2	TRBJ2-4
CASSQASGGYTDTQYF	TGCGCCAGCAGCCAGGCTAGCGGGGGCTACACAGATACGCAGTATTTT	-	TRBV4-3	TRBD2	TRBJ2-3
CSARDREKGMHNYGYTF	TGCAGTGCTAGAGATAGAGAGAAGGGGATGCATAACTATGGCTACACCTTC	-	TRBV20-1	-	TRBJ1-2
CASSARSGLYGYTF	TGTGCCAGCAGCGCGAGGAGCGGGTTATATGGCTACACCTTC	few	TRBV4-2	-	TRBJ1-2
CASSERTGKGRTEAFF	TGTGCCAGCAGCGAAAGGACAGGGAAAGGGAGGACTGAAGCTTTCTTT	-	TRBV7-2	TRBD1	TRBJ1-1
CASSFAGGNPLQETQYF	TGTGCCAGCAGTTTCGCAGGGGGCAATCCATTACAAGAGACCCAGTACTTC	-	TRBV28	TRBD1	TRBJ2-5
CASSLGGLAGNQETQYF	TGTGCCAGCAGCTTAGGGGGACTAGCGGGGAACCAAGAGACCCAGTACTTC	-	TRBV11-2	TRBD2	TRBJ2-5
CASSPYPGDNTEAFF	TGTGCCAGCAGCCCTTACCCCGGGGATAACACTGAAGCTTTCTTT	-	TRBV11-2	-	TRBJ1-1
CASSWIGGVGETQYF	TGTGCCAGCAGTTGGATCGGGGGGGTGGGGGAGACCCAGTACTTC	-	TRBV6-5	TRBD2	TRBJ2-5
CASSLPLAGVTDTQYF	TGTGCCAGCAGCCTCCCCCTGGCAGGGGTCACAGATACGCAGTATTTT	few	TRBV3-1	-	TRBJ2-3
CASRGRDFMEETQYF	TGTGCCAGCAGAGGCAGGGATTTTATGGAAGAGACCCAGTACTTC	few	TRBV2	-	TRBJ2-5
CASSYGQLDSYEQYF	TGTGCCAGCAGTTACGGACAGCTAGACTCCTACGAGCAGTACTTC	-	TRBV6-5	-	TRBJ2-7
CSVEPRGLRNTEAFF	TGCAGCGTTGAACCGAGGGGACTCCGGAACACTGAAGCTTTCTTT	-	TRBV29-1	-	TRBJ1-1
CASSPRQISGNTIYF	TGTGCCAGCAGCCCTAGACAGATCTCTGGAAACACCATATATTTT	-	TRBV7-2	-	TRBJ1-3
CASSLILNTEAFF	TGCGCCAGCAGCCTTATCCTGAACACTGAAGCTTTCTTT	-	TRBV4-3	-	TRBJ1-1